The next 13 T cell receptor beta chains were all read from a single sample in a study of cytomegalovirus exposure and HLA in healthy donors. 13 Jbeta primers and 60 Vbeta primers were used for the PCR. Sequenced by immunoSEQ multiplex PCR; TCRdb stores in-frame clones only, minus some. The sample has roughly 100,000 clones, 78% seen once. Sample: PBMCs. The receptor source for this set is a woman in her forties in good health and CMV-seronegative.

This chain connects TRBV29-1 to TRBJ2-1, with D perhaps matching TRBD2 (5 bases). Per germline, CDR1 SQVTM and CDR2 ANQGSEA. This CDR3 comprises 15 residues. V lost 2 bases, J lost 0 bases, and 11 bases lay in between. DNA for the CDR3: TGCAGCGTTGAAAGAGGGCAGACCTCCTACAATGAGCAGTTCTTC. Protein: CSVERGQTSYNEQFF.

The rearrangement links TRBV7-2 to TRBJ2-3, with TRBD2 matching over 9 bases. Germline V gene lookup returns CDR1 SGHTA and CDR2 FQGNSA. With 2 bases clipped from V and 6 bases from J, the junction kept 9 bases outside the gene matches. The CDR3 covers 16 residues. The CDR3: CASSLRAGGRVDTQYF. In DNA form, the CDR3 reads TGTGCCAGCAGCTTAAGAGCGGGAGGTAGGGTGGATACGCAGTATTTT.

This clone was picked up a small number of times. The CDR3 coding sequence is TGTGCCAGCAGCCCGGCGACATGGCAGTTCTTC. Translating it yields CASSPATWQFF. This sequence joins TRBV7-9 and TRBJ2-1; no definite D call. The V end was cut by 5 bases, the J end by 12 bases, with 11 bases between. This CDR3 spans 11 amino acids. Germline values: CDR1 SEHNR, CDR2 FQNEAQ (reference sequence).

The chain combines TRBV10-3 with TRBJ2-3; D is perhaps TRBD2 (5 bases). V lost 6 bases and J 1 base, leaving 5 bases between the germline ends. The CDR3 is 12 amino acids. The germline gives CDR1 ENHRY, CDR2 SYGVKD. CDR3 sequence reads: CAISGGTDTQYF. The CDR3 DNA is TGTGCCATCAGCGGGGGCACAGATACGCAGTATTTT.

The CDR3 sequence: CASALTSGGTYEQYF. CDR3 coding DNA: TGCGCCAGCGCGTTGACTAGCGGGGGGACCTACGAGCAGTACTTC. The V call is TRBV5-1, the J call TRBJ2-7, with TRBD2 matching over 13 bases. The CDR3 is 15 residues long. Germline CDR1 SGHRS, CDR2 YFSETQ. V shed 7 bases, J shed 2 bases, and the junction held 6 bases outside the gene matches.

This clone has more than one count but fewer than ten. In DNA form, the CDR3 reads TGTGCCAGCAGTGAAGCCGGGGGGCAGGGCTATGGCTACACCTTC. Translating it yields CASSEAGGQGYGYTF. The V gene is TRBV6-1, the J gene TRBJ1-2; weak D call: TRBD1 (6 bases). The germline CDR1 and CDR2 sequences are MNHNS and SASEGT. This CDR3 has 15 amino acids. The ends were cut back, 0 bases at V and 4 bases at J, with 12 bases in the middle.

This sequence joins TRBV28 and TRBJ2-3; the match to TRBD1 covers 9 bases. Trimming cost V 6 bases and J 3 bases; bases outside gene matches: 7. Germline lookup yields CDR1 MDHEN and CDR2 SYDVKM. The CDR3 spans 15 residues. The CDR3, as DNA: TGTGCCAGCAGCCCGGGACAGGGCCTAACAGATACGCAGTATTTT. It specifies CASSPGQGLTDTQYF.

The chain uses TRBV5-4 and TRBJ2-3, with 9 positions matching TRBD1. V dropped 4 bases and J dropped 6; count of bases not matched to a gene: 6. CDR1 is SGHNT, CDR2 YYREEE, per germline (reference sequence). There are 14 residues in the CDR3. CDR3 sequence (DNA): TGTGCCAGCAGCGGGACAGGGCGAGGGGATACGCAGTATTTT. Translated, it gives CASSGTGRGDTQYF.

This clone was seen a single time. This chain joins TRBV5-1 and TRBJ2-7; 7 bases line up with TRBD1. The CDR3 is 15 amino acids. Germline CDR1 is SGHRS and CDR2 is YFSETQ. V lost 0 bases, J lost 5 bases, and 8 bases stayed unmatched. The CDR3 loop reads CASSLVAGGGNEQYF. The CDR3 coding sequence is TGCGCCAGCAGCTTGGTGGCAGGGGGTGGCAACGAGCAGTACTTC.

This chain links TRBV15 with TRBJ2-2; D gene unclear. Germline V gene sequence: CDR1 LNHNV, CDR2 YYDKDF (reference sequence). The CDR3 runs to 13 residues. With 2 bases removed from V and 4 bases from J, the gap between germline ends came to 5 bases. CDR3 nucleotide sequence: TGTGCCACCAGCAGACCTAGCACCGGGGAGCTGTTTTTT. Amino acids: CATSRPSTGELFF.

The rearrangement links TRBV14 to TRBJ1-3; 8 nucleotides match TRBD1. Germline-derived CDR1 and CDR2 are SGHDN and FVKESK. The CDR3 loop spans 16 amino acids. V lost 4 bases, J lost 3 bases, and 8 bases stayed unmatched. CDR3 sequence: CASSLARGRFGNTIYF. As DNA, the CDR3 is TGTGCCAGCAGCCTTGCCAGGGGGCGATTTGGAAACACCATATATTTT.

The CDR3 sequence is CASSSGTYEQYF. The DNA for the CDR3 is TGTGCCAGCAGCTCAGGGACATACGAGCAGTACTTC. The chain combines TRBV27 with TRBJ2-7; the D gene is possibly TRBD1 (6 bases). Germline V gene data show CDR1 as MNHEY and CDR2 as SMNVEV (reference sequence). The CDR3 spans 12 residues. V gave up 6 bases and J gave up 4 bases, with 10 bases separating them.

The J gene is TRBJ2-7, the V gene TRBV14; 7 bases are shared with TRBD2. This CDR3 contains 13 residues. Germline V gene data show CDR1 as SGHDN and CDR2 as FVKESK. The junction had 2 bases not matched to a gene; V was cut back by 4 bases and J by 2 bases. The CDR3: CASSRGGPYEQYF. CDR3 sequence (DNA): TGTGCCAGCAGCCGGGGGGGACCCTACGAGCAGTACTTC.